This paragraph reports one TCR beta chain. This CDR3 has 12 amino acids. Trimming cost V 6 bases and J 5 bases, with 10 bases left between them. This entry comes from a study of blood T cell repertoires in COVID-19. Study details: Acute and convalescent COVID-19 specimens originated in the United States, Italy and Spain. PBMCs, B-cell-depleted T cells, or T cells were the source of the cDNA or gDNA that made up the material.

In the original analysis: Amplification with reference gene primers provided the estimates of nucleated cell counts. Measured with immunoSEQ multiplex PCR; TCRdb has only the in-frame clones, and not every one. V and J calls and clone size are copied from that table; D and trimming were computed from the DNA. The sample records roughly 34,000 clones, 88% being singletons. The source material was peripheral blood. The clonotype originates from a woman aged 70 to 79 with active COVID-19. The J gene is TRBJ2-5, the V gene TRBV12-3 or TRBV12-4; a possible D gene is TRBD1 (5 bases). CDR3 sequence (DNA): TGTGCCAGCAGCCGGCCAGGGGAGACCCAGTACTTC. Its protein product is CASSRPGETQYF.